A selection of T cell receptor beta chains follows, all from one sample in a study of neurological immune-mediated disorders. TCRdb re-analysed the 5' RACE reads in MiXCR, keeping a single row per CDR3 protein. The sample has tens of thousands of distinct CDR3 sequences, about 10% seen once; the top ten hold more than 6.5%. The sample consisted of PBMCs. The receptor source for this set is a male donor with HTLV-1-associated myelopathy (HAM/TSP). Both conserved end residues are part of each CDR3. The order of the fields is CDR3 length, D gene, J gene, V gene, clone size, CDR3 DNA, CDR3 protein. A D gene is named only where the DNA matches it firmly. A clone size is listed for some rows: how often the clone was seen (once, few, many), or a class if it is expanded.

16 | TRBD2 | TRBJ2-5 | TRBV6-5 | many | TGTGCCAGCAGCAAAAGGTTACTAGCGGAACAAGAGACCCAGTACTTC | CASSKRLLAEQETQYF
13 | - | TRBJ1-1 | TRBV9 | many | TGTGCCAGCAGCGTAGAGGGGCTCACTGAAGCTTTCTTT | CASSVEGLTEAFF
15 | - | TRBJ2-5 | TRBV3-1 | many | TGTGCCAGCAGCCAAGATCCCTTGGTGGAAGAGACCCAGTACTTC | CASSQDPLVEETQYF
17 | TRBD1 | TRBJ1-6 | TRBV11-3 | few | TGTGCCAGCAGCTTTGCCGGGACAGGGTACTATAATTCACCCCTCCACTTT | CASSFAGTGYYNSPLHF
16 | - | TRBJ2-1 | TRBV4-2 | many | TGTGCCAGCAGCCAAGCGAACAGCATCTCCTACAATGAGCAGTTCTTC | CASSQANSISYNEQFF
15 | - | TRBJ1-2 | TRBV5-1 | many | TGCGCCAGCAGCACCGGGACTCAACAAGACTATGGCTACACCTTC | CASSTGTQQDYGYTF
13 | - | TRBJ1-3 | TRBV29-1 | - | TGCAGTGGTTCCCTTATCTCTGGAAACACCATATATTTT | CSGSLISGNTIYF
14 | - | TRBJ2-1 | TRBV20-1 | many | TGCAGTGCTCAAAAGGGTAGCTCCTACAATGAGCAGTTCTTC | CSAQKGSSYNEQFF
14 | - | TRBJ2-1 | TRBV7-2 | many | TGTGCCAGCAGCCCCGTCGGCCCCTACAATGAGCAGTTCTTC | CASSPVGPYNEQFF
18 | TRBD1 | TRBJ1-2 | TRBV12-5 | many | TGTGCTAGTGGTTTGGGCCAATATGGACAGGGGGTTAACTATGGCTACACCTTC | CASGLGQYGQGVNYGYTF
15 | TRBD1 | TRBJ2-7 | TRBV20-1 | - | TGCAGTGCTCGAGGGTCAGGGGGCGGTGGTTACGAGCAGTACTTC | CSARGSGGGGYEQYF
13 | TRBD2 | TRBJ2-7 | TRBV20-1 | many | TGCAGTGTCTCGACTAGCCTTTCGGCTGAGCAGTACTTC | CSVSTSLSAEQYF
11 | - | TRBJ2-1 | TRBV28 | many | TGTGCCAGCGAAGGGGTTGATGAGCAGTTCTTC | CASEGVDEQFF
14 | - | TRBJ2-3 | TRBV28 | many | TGTGCCAGCAGTTTAGATCCTAGCACAGATACGCAGTATTTT | CASSLDPSTDTQYF
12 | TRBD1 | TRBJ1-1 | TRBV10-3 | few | TGTGCCATCAGTGCAGGGACAGCTAGTAGAGTATTT | CAISAGTASRVF
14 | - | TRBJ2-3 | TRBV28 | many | TGTGCCAGCAGTTTGGGGTGGTCCACAGATACGCAGTATTTT | CASSLGWSTDTQYF
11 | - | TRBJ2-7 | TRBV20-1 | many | TGCAGTGCCAACTACCGTTACGAGCAGTACTTC | CSANYRYEQYF
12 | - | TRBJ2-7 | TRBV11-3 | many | TGTGCCAGCAGCTTAAGGAGCTACGAGCAGTACTTC | CASSLRSYEQYF
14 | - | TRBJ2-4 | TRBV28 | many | TGTGCCAGCAGTCCAGCCGGCGGAGAAAACATTCAGTACTTC | CASSPAGGENIQYF
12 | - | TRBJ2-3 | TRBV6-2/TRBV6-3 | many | TGTGCCAGCAGCCTAGACGGGCTCGAGCAGTATTTT | CASSLDGLEQYF
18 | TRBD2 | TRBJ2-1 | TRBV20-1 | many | TGCAGTGCCCAAGGGGGGCTAGCGGGGGCCCTTCACTACAATGAGCAGTTCTTC | CSAQGGLAGALHYNEQFF
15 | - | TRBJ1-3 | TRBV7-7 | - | TGTGCTAGCAGCCCCGGACGGGGCTCTGGAAACACCATATATTTT | CASSPGRGSGNTIYF
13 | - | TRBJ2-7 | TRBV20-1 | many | TGCAGTGCTACCGGACAGCACTCCTACGAGCAGTACTTC | CSATGQHSYEQYF